This entry lists 10 T cell receptor beta chains sequenced from one sample in a study of T cell repertoires in cytomegalovirus infection. Using its own MiXCR run on the reads, TCRdb lists one record per CDR3 protein. The sample has roughly 500,000 distinct CDR3 sequences, 16% seen once. The sample was CD8+ T cells from PBMCs. The source of these receptors is a human donor in good health (CMV status not recorded). Some clones in this sample may be carry-over from other donors' samples.

This clonotype was observed at least ten times. The J gene is TRBJ1-5, the V gene TRBV7-8, with 11 bases lining up with TRBD1. The germline CDR1 and CDR2 sequences are SGHVS and FQNEAQ. CDR3 length: 16 residues. J was trimmed by 1 base and V by 5 bases; bases with no gene match: 4. DNA for the CDR3: TGTGCCAGCAGCATGGGACAGGGGGGAAGCAATCAGCCCCAGCATTTT. Translating gives CASSMGQGGSNQPQHF.

This clonotype was found a few times. This may arise from a read error, as a much more abundant clone is one base away. The rearrangement uses TRBV12-3 or TRBV12-4 and TRBJ2-2; D is ambiguous. Trimming removed 7 bases from V and 4 bases from J, with 4 bases in between. CDR3 length: 11 amino acids. The CDR3 nucleotides are TGTGCCAGCATCTTCACCGGGGAGCTGTTTTTT. Its protein is CASIFTGELFF.

This clonotype showed up many times. The rearrangement uses TRBV7-9 and TRBJ2-1; D not resolved. Germline loops: CDR1 SEHNR, CDR2 FQNEAQ (reference sequence). The CDR3 is 13 residues long. The V end was cut by 0 bases, the J end by 9 bases, with 9 bases between. The CDR3 nucleotides read TGTGCCAGCAGCTTAGCGTCTTTCCCTGAGCAGTTCTTC. This sequence encodes CASSLASFPEQFF.

The chain joins TRBV20-1 to TRBJ2-7, with D maybe TRBD2 (5 bases). Germline V CDR1 and CDR2: DFQATT, SNEGSKA (reference sequence). There are 13 residues in the CDR3. V was cut by 8 bases and J by 4 bases, with 18 bases left in between. The CDR3 bases are TGCAGTTCTAAGCTCCGGGGAGATTACGAGCAGTACTTC. Translated: CSSKLRGDYEQYF.

This clonotype was seen only a few times. V gene TRBV30 combines with J gene TRBJ2-1; 10 nucleotides align to TRBD2. The CDR3 is 14 residues long. Unmatched junction bases numbered 11, after V lost 1 base and J lost 14 bases. CDR1 and CDR2 (germline): GTSNPN, SVGIG (reference sequence). CDR3 nucleotides: TGTGCCTGGAGTGAGGGGATATCCGGGACTAGCGAGTTCTTC. This translates into CAWSEGISGTSEFF.

The chain has TRBV9 and TRBJ2-1; 12 bases agree with TRBD2. Germline-derived CDR1 and CDR2 are SGDLS and YYNGEE. CDR3 length equals 16 residues. J gave up 4 bases and V 2 bases, and 4 bases lay outside the gene matches. DNA of the CDR3: TGTGCCAGCAGCGTCAGTACTAGCGGGGGGTACAATGAGCAGTTCTTC. Its protein product is CASSVSTSGGYNEQFF.

This clonotype showed up many times. The gene calls are TRBV11-3 and TRBJ2-2; the D gene is possibly TRBD2 (5 bases). This CDR3 is 16 amino acids long. V dropped 5 bases and J dropped 1 base, with 14 bases sitting between them. Germline V gives CDR1 SGHNT, CDR2 YENEEA. CDR3 sequence reads: CASSLYGGENTGELFF. DNA of the CDR3: TGTGCCAGCAGCCTCTACGGAGGAGAGAACACCGGGGAGCTGTTTTTT.

This clonotype was seen at least ten times. The chain has TRBV7-9 and TRBJ2-4; the D gene could be TRBD1 or TRBD2 (6 bases each). V was clipped by 5 bases and J by 0 bases, with 11 bases between them. CDR3 length: 15 residues. Germline V lookup: CDR1 SEHNR, CDR2 FQNEAQ (reference sequence). As DNA, the CDR3 is TGTGCCAGCAGCCCCAAGGGGGGAGCCAAAAACATTCAGTACTTC. Amino acids: CASSPKGGAKNIQYF.

This sequence joins TRBV6-2 or TRBV6-3 and TRBJ1-6; D remains unclear. Germline CDR1 and CDR2: MNHEY and SVGEGT. Trimming pared 1 base from V and 0 bases from J, leaving 16 bases between. This CDR3 spans 19 amino acids. Here the CDR3 reads CASSYLRTGSSSYNSPLHF. CDR3 in DNA: TGTGCCAGCAGTTACTTGAGGACTGGGAGTAGCTCCTATAATTCACCCCTCCACTTT.

At least ten counts were recorded for this clonotype. This sequence joins TRBV27 and TRBJ2-7; a possible D gene is TRBD2 (6 bases). Germline-derived CDR1 and CDR2 are MNHEY and SMNVEV (reference sequence). The CDR3 is 13 amino acids. Trimming cost V 9 bases and J 0 bases, with 12 bases left between them. The CDR3, as DNA: TGTGCCAGTCGGGACTCGAGCTCCTACGAGCAGTACTTC. This sequence encodes CASRDSSSYEQYF.